These 13 T cell receptor beta chains were sequenced from one sample in a study of T-cell memory formation after mild COVID-19. TCRdb itself ran the 5' RACE reads through MiXCR, one entry per CDR3 protein. The sample includes around 180,000 distinct CDR3 sequences, 16% of them seen just once. Sequenced: PBMCs or a T cell subset sorted from them (not recorded which). Receptor source: an adult woman who had mild COVID-19 (a few samples of this study predate the infection). Cell type and time point are not known.

The chain has TRBV5-5 and TRBJ1-1; no clear D gene. CDR3 size: 13 residues. The germline CDR1 and CDR2 sequences are SGHKS and YYEKEE (reference sequence). The V gene lost 3 bases and the J gene lost 1 base, with 7 bases spanning the gap. CDR3 sequence: CASSYDSNTEAFF. The CDR3 DNA follows: TGTGCCAGCAGCTACGACTCGAACACTGAAGCTTTCTTT.

The gene calls are TRBV24-1 and TRBJ1-2; D gene uncertain. CDR3 size: 15 residues. The germline V gene has CDR1 KGHDR and CDR2 SFDVKD. Trimming stripped 6 bases from V and 6 bases from J, with 19 bases between. CDR3 DNA sequence: TGTGCCACCAGTCCAGGTGTGGGCAGGACCCATGGCTACACCTTC. Protein sequence: CATSPGVGRTHGYTF.

The chain uses TRBV27 and TRBJ2-7; 7 bases are shared with TRBD1. From germline, CDR1 is MNHEY and CDR2 SMNVEV (reference sequence). The CDR3 runs 12 residues. Unmatched junction bases numbered 6, after V lost 6 bases and J lost 7 bases. In DNA, the CDR3 is TGTGCCAGCAGCCACAGGGGTCGTGAGCAGTACTTC. Translating gives CASSHRGREQYF.

V is TRBV6-2 or TRBV6-3 and J is TRBJ2-3; the match to TRBD2 covers 8 bases. There are 14 residues in the CDR3. Germline CDR1 MNHEY, CDR2 SVGEGT. V lost 6 bases to trimming and J lost 0 bases; unmatched junction nucleotides: 2. CDR3 coding DNA: TGTGCCAGCAGCGGGAGGGCGAGCACAGATACGCAGTATTTT. Its translation: CASSGRASTDTQYF.

V gene TRBV20-1 combines with J gene TRBJ2-5; TRBD1 agrees at 8 bases. Germline lookup yields CDR1 DFQATT and CDR2 SNEGSKA (reference sequence). The CDR3 runs to 15 residues. Germline trimming cut 2 bases from V and 1 base from J; bases unmatched to any gene: 6. The DNA of the CDR3 is TGCAGTGCTAGATTCCCAGGGGGCCCCCAAGAGACCCAGTACTTC. Translation gives CSARFPGGPQETQYF.

The chain is built from TRBV5-4 and TRBJ2-7; D may be TRBD2 (5 bases). Trimming left V 5 bases short and J 5 bases short, with 14 bases between. The CDR3 loop spans 13 amino acids. Germline assignment: CDR1 SGHNT and CDR2 YYREEE (reference sequence). For the CDR3, the DNA is TGTGCCAGCAGACCCACCGGGGTCAACGAGCAGTACTTC. Translating gives CASRPTGVNEQYF.

The V call is TRBV4-3, the J call TRBJ2-4; perhaps TRBD1 as D (7 bases). The V end lost 1 base, the J end lost 8 bases, and 21 bases lay between the germline ends. The CDR3 runs to 17 residues. Germline V lookup: CDR1 LGHNA, CDR2 YSLEER. CDR3 protein: CASSQATRGALMDIQYF. The DNA of the CDR3 is TGCGCCAGCAGCCAAGCGACCAGGGGGGCACTAATGGACATTCAGTACTTC.

This clonotype was counted only a few times. The chain recombines TRBV12-3 or TRBV12-4 with TRBJ1-2, with 8 bases lining up with TRBD1. With V trimmed by 5 bases and J by 7 bases, 6 bases remained unmatched. The CDR3 contains 13 residues. The CDR3 bases are TGTGCCAGCAGTCGACAGGGGCCCCTTGGCTACACCTTC. Encoded protein: CASSRQGPLGYTF.

This clonotype came up a few times. This chain links TRBV5-1 with TRBJ2-1, with 10 bases lining up with TRBD2. Germline V CDR1 and CDR2: SGHRS, YFSETQ. This CDR3 contains 16 residues. Trimming at V came to 3 bases and at J to 4 bases, leaving 7 bases not matched to a gene. In nucleotides, the CDR3 is TGCGCCAGCAGCTGGGGGACTAGCGTGAAATACAATGAGCAGTTCTTC. Translation gives CASSWGTSVKYNEQFF.

There are a few counts of this clonotype. The chain carries TRBV3-1 and TRBJ2-3; 9 bases are a match to TRBD2. This CDR3 comprises 16 residues. Germline CDR1 is LGHDT and CDR2 is YNNKEL (reference sequence). Germline trimming cut 2 bases from V and 1 base from J; bases unmatched to any gene: 4. CDR3 nucleotides: TGTGCCAGCAGCCAACCGACTAGCGGCCGCACAGATACGCAGTATTTT. Residues: CASSQPTSGRTDTQYF.

In its sample, this clonotype was seen a few times. The J gene is TRBJ1-5, the V gene TRBV20-1, with unresolved D. V lost 0 bases and J 4 bases, leaving 10 bases between the germline ends. CDR1 is DFQATT, CDR2 SNEGSKA, per germline (reference sequence). The CDR3 sequence is 14 residues long. The CDR3 spells CSARDRLWNQPQHF. CDR3 coding DNA: TGCAGTGCTAGAGATCGGCTTTGGAATCAGCCCCAGCATTTT.

This clonotype came up many times. J is TRBJ1-1 and V is TRBV5-1, with 11 nucleotides matching TRBD1. The CDR3 covers 14 residues. CDR1 is SGHRS, CDR2 YFSETQ, per germline. J gave up 4 bases and V 4 bases, and 3 bases lay outside the gene matches. CDR3: CASSPGTGGTEAFF. The CDR3 DNA follows: TGCGCCAGCAGCCCCGGGACAGGGGGCACTGAAGCTTTCTTT.

This clonotype was recorded at least ten times. This chain links TRBV12-3 or TRBV12-4 with TRBJ2-2; D remains ambiguous. The CDR3 length is 17 residues. V was shortened by 6 bases and J by 0 bases, with 17 bases between the two germline ends. The CDR3 nucleotides read TGTGCCAGCAGCCACGGAGTCGGGCGCACGAACACCGGGGAGCTGTTTTTT. Amino acids: CASSHGVGRTNTGELFF.